The T cell receptor beta chain under discussion was sequenced for a study of human T cells and chemical hapten exposure. Study-level information: From small differences in pooled library volume came most of the variation in per-sample TCR yields.

Blood, whole and unfractionated, served as the source for total RNA extraction. About this clonotype: Antigen specificity is unknown.

General study points: TCRs at high frequency, those above 1 in 1000, did not change with DPC sensitization.

The length of the CDR3 is 15 residues. V dropped 10 bases and J dropped 4 bases, with 21 bases sitting between them. In the library, unique molecular identifiers were attached to individual cDNA molecules. TCRdb fed the 5' RACE reads into MiXCR, producing one record per CDR3 protein. The table shows tens of thousands of distinct CDR3 sequences, with roughly 8% occurring only once. The TCR originated in a male donor in good health. The J gene is TRBJ2-3, the V gene TRBV12-3 or TRBV12-4, with D perhaps TRBD1 (6 bases). The DNA of the CDR3 is TGTGCCAACCTCGTACAGGGTTCCTCTCCAGATACGCAGTATTTT. Protein: CANLVQGSSPDTQYF.